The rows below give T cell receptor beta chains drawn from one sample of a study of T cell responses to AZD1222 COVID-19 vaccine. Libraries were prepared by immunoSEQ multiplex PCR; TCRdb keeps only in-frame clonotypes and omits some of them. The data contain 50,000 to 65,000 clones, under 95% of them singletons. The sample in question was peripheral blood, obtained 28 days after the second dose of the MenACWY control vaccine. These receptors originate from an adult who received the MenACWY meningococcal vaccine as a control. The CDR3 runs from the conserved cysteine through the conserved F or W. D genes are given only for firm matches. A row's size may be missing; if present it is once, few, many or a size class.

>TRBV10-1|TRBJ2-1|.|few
CASSVRDGNEQFF
TGCGCCAGCAGTGTCCGGGACGGCAATGAGCAGTTCTTC
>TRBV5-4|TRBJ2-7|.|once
CASSSPGTISYEQYF
TGTGCCAGCAGCTCGCCGGGGACAATCTCCTACGAGCAGTACTTC
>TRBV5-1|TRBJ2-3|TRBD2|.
CASGASGATDTQYF
TGCGCCAGCGGGGCTAGCGGGGCCACAGATACGCAGTATTTT
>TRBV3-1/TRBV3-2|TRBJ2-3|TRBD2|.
CASSPFGGGTDTQYF
TGTGCCAGCAGTCCCTTCGGGGGGGGTACAGATACGCAGTATTTT
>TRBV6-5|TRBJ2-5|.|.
CASSRRDETQYF
TGTGCCAGCAGCAGGAGGGACGAGACCCAGTACTTC
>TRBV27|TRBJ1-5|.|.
CASSQMWAGDQPQHF
TGTGCCAGCAGTCAGATGTGGGCGGGGGATCAGCCCCAGCATTTT
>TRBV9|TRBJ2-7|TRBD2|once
CASSPAGGVSHEQYF
TGTGCCAGCAGCCCGGCGGGGGGGGTTTCCCACGAGCAGTACTTC
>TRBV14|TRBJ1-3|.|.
CASSQGVQSVGNTIYF
TGTGCCAGCAGCCAAGGGGTGCAGTCAGTTGGAAACACCATATATTTT
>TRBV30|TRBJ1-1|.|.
CAWRYGGNEAFF
TGTGCCTGGAGGTACGGAGGTAACGAAGCTTTCTTT
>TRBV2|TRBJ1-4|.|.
CASEGPSQLFF
TGTGCCAGCGAGGGACCGTCGCAACTGTTTTTT
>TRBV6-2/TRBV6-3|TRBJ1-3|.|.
CASTPTGLSGNTIYF
TGTGCCAGCACCCCGACAGGCCTCTCTGGAAACACCATATATTTT
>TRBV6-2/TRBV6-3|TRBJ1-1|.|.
CASSYREGTEAFF
TGTGCCAGCAGTTACCGTGAAGGCACTGAAGCTTTCTTT
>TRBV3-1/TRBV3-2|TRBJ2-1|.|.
CASSPQGGRANEQFF
TGTGCCAGCAGCCCCCAAGGGGGGCGCGCGAATGAGCAGTTCTTC
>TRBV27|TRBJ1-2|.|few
CASSLGLGGYYGYTF
TGTGCCAGCAGTTTGGGCTTGGGGGGTTACTATGGCTACACCTTC
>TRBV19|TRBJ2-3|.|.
CASSTSSGTDTQYF
TGTGCCAGTAGTACGTCTAGCGGCACAGATACGCAGTATTTT
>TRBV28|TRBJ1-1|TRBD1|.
CASTLGGPANTEAFF
TGTGCCAGCACCTTAGGGGGCCCCGCGAACACTGAAGCTTTCTTT
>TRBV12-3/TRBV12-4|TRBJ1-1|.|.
CASRAQGGDGAFF
TGTGCCAGCAGGGCACAGGGAGGGGACGGAGCTTTCTTT